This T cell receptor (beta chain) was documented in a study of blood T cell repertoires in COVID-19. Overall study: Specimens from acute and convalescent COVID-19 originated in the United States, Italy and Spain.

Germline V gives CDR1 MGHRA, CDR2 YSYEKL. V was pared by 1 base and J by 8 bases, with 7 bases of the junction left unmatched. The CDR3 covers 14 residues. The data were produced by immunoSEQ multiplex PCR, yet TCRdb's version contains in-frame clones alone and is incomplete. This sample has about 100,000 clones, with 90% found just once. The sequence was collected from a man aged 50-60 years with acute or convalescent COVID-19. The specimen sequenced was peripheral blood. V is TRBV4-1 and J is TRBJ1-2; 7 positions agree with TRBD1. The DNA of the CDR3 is TGCGCCAGCAGCCAAGTCACGACAGGGCAAGGCTACACCTTC. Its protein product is CASSQVTTGQGYTF.